This TCR beta chain was observed in a study of a mutant IDH1 vaccine in newly diagnosed glioma. Overall study context: The initiation of vaccination occurred 4-6 weeks after radiotherapy alone, or with temozolomide cycles. Of the patients given treatment, 62.5% were male and 37.5% were female, and a mean age of about 40 years was recorded. Whole-study results and caveats: Immune responses induced by the vaccine were seen in roughly 93% of patients, spanning multiple MHC alleles.

Libraries were prepared by immunoSEQ multiplex PCR; TCRdb keeps only in-frame clonotypes and omits some of them. The table shows roughly 40,000 clones, with approximately 91% occurring only once. Time point denoted: week 5, during vaccination. Doses comprised 300 ug of mutant IDH1 20-mer peptide each, plus topical imiquimod. On this clone: Its antigen is unidentified.

From germline, CDR1 is MNHNS and CDR2 SASEGT. The V gene end was trimmed by 4 bases and the J gene end by 3 bases; junction bases not matched to a gene: 4. This CDR3 spans 15 amino acids. The chain carries TRBV6-1 and TRBJ2-1; 9 bases agree with TRBD2. The clonotype originates from a man aged 50-60 years with glioma. This specimen consisted of PBMCs, obtained from a glioma patient whose treatment included an IDH1 peptide vaccine. The CDR3 coding sequence is TGTGCCAGCAGTGCGAGCGGGAGGATCTACAATGAGCAGTTCTTC. This encodes CASSASGRIYNEQFF.